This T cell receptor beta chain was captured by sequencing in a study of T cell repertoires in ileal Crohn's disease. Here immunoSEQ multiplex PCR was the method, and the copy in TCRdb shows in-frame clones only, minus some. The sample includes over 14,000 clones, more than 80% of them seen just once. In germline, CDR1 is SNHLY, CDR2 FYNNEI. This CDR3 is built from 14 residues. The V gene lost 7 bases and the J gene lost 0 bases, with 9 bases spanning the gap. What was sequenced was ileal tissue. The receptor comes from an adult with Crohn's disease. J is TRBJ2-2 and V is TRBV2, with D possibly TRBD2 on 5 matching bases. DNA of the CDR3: TGTGCCAGCATACTAGGACCGAACACCGGGGAGCTGTTTTTT. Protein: CASILGPNTGELFF.